Each of the 8 T cell receptor beta chains below was sequenced from the same sample in a study of blood T cell repertoires in COVID-19. TCRdb's copy holds only in-frame clones and misses some; the assay was immunoSEQ multiplex PCR. Here the sample spans about 180,000 clones, 80% to 90% being singletons. The sequenced sample was peripheral blood. The source of these receptors is a man aged 50 to 59 with active or convalescent COVID-19.

The chain combines TRBV3-1 (or the pseudogene TRBV3-2) with TRBJ1-6; D remains ambiguous. Trimming took off 0 bases at V and 0 bases at J, with 6 bases between the two ends. CDR3 length equals 16 residues. CDR1 is LGHDT, CDR2 YNNKEL, per germline (reference sequence). This CDR3 is CASSQERSSYNSPLHF. Written as DNA, the CDR3 is TGTGCCAGCAGCCAAGAACGGAGCTCCTATAATTCACCCCTCCACTTT.

This chain uses TRBV6-1 with TRBJ1-2; D is ambiguous. The CDR3 totals 15 residues. CDR1 and CDR2 (germline): MNHNS, SASEGT. V was clipped by 1 base and J by 1 base, with 10 bases between them. The CDR3 DNA follows: TGTGCCAGCAGTGAAGGGTACAGCAGTAACTATGGCTACACCTTC. Residues: CASSEGYSSNYGYTF.

The V call is TRBV6-5, the J call TRBJ2-5; possible D gene TRBD2, 6 bases. The germline V and J ends were trimmed by 6 bases and 5 bases, with 19 bases remaining between them. This CDR3 has 15 residues. Germline V gene sequence: CDR1 MNHEY, CDR2 SVGAGI. This chain's CDR3 is CASRLLTGGRETQYF. CDR3 nucleotides: TGTGCCAGCAGACTCCTAACCGGGGGACGGGAGACCCAGTACTTC.

This clone was found a few times. The chain combines TRBV7-9 with TRBJ2-2; a possible D gene is TRBD1 (5 bases). Germline CDR1 reads SEHNR; CDR2 reads FQNEAQ (reference sequence). V was trimmed by 5 bases and J by 7 bases, leaving 23 bases between them. The CDR3 contains 17 residues. The DNA for the CDR3 is TGTGCCAGCAGCAGTACACCAGGGTCAGGGCAAGACGGGGAGCTGTTTTTT. Protein sequence: CASSSTPGSGQDGELFF.

The rearrangement uses TRBV10-2 and TRBJ2-7; D possibly corresponds to TRBD1 (6 bases). The CDR3 has 14 residues. Trimming pared 5 bases from V and 1 base from J, leaving 12 bases between. Germline V gives CDR1 WSHSY, CDR2 SAAADI. The CDR3 bases are TGCGCCAGCAGTCCAACAGGGCTTTCCTACGAGCAGTACTTC. It codes for CASSPTGLSYEQYF.

This clone was seen a handful of times. The J gene is TRBJ2-1, the V gene TRBV10-3; the match to TRBD1 covers 9 bases. After removal of 7 bases from V and 0 bases from J, the junction contained 7 bases not matched to a gene. Germline CDR1 is ENHRY and CDR2 is SYGVKD. This CDR3 has 16 residues. CDR3 protein: CAITSGDRASYNEQFF. The CDR3 nucleotides read TGTGCCATCACCTCTGGGGACAGGGCCTCCTACAATGAGCAGTTCTTC.

The rearrangement uses TRBV6-5 and TRBJ1-2, with D perhaps TRBD1 (5 bases). From germline, CDR1 is MNHEY and CDR2 SVGAGI. This CDR3 is 14 amino acids long. The V end was cut by 6 bases, the J end by 2 bases, with 13 bases between. CDR3 DNA: TGTGCCAGCAGATTGGGGGAGGGGAACTATGGCTACACCTTC. It encodes CASRLGEGNYGYTF.

This clone occurred a few times. The chain joins TRBV4-1 to TRBJ2-5, with D perhaps TRBD1 (6 bases). Germline CDR1 and CDR2: MGHRA and YSYEKL. The germline V and J ends were trimmed by 5 bases and 5 bases, with 12 bases remaining between them. The CDR3 is made up of 13 amino acids. This chain's CDR3 is CASSEGVWETQYF. The CDR3 nucleotides are TGCGCCAGCAGCGAGGGGGTTTGGGAGACCCAGTACTTC.